This T cell receptor beta chain stems from a study of metastatic and nonmetastatic thyroid tumors. Study information: Repertoire comparison spanned blood and tumor or nodule tissue of malignant and benign thyroid patients.

Authors' analysis steps: The distant-metastasis classifier for papillary thyroid cancer was built from CDR3 differences across clinicopathological groups. TCRdb re-analyzed the PCR reads through MiXCR. The V and J calls here are based on TCRdb, not the publication. The sample consists of roughly 71,000 clones, more than 15% of them appearing once. Nobody among the patients had been given any treatment before thyroid surgery. The length of the CDR3 is 15 residues. Germline loops: CDR1 SGHAT, CDR2 FQDESV (reference sequence). With 1 base removed from V and 5 bases from J, the gap between germline ends came to 13 bases. Study observations and caveats: As reported, TCR beta diversity in blood and tumor was significantly higher in malignant thyroid tumors than in benign nodules.

This clone occurred once. Its antigen remains unidentified. Sequencing used blood. The rearrangement joins TRBV11-1 to TRBJ2-3, with D possibly TRBD2 on 5 matching bases. The receptor was isolated from a female donor with papillary thyroid cancer or a benign thyroid nodule (not recorded which). Some clones in this sample may be carry-over from other donors' samples. For the CDR3, the DNA is TGTGCCAGCAGCTTAGTCATAGGTAGCGTAGATACGCAGTATTTT. Its protein product is CASSLVIGSVDTQYF.